The 17 T cell receptor beta chains presented below share a single source sample, sequenced in a study of early stage breast cancer tumors. Sequencing was performed with immunoSEQ multiplex PCR; in TCRdb, only in-frame clones are kept and a portion is missing. The table lists fewer than 80,000 clones, 65% to 85% of them singletons. The sample taken for sequencing was blood. These receptors were obtained from a person aged 40-50 years with breast cancer.

The chain recombines TRBV28 with TRBJ2-7, with 9 bases aligning to TRBD1. Unmatched junction bases numbered 1, after V lost 6 bases and J lost 1 base. This CDR3 has 13 residues. The germline V gene encodes CDR1 MDHEN and CDR2 SYDVKM. CDR3 DNA sequence: TGTGCCAGCAGGGGGACAGGGTCCTACGAGCAGTACTTC. Protein product: CASRGTGSYEQYF.

The J gene is TRBJ1-5, the V gene TRBV15; TRBD1 matches at 10 bases. Trimming at V came to 4 bases and at J to 2 bases, leaving 5 bases not matched to a gene. This CDR3 is built from 16 residues. The germline V gene encodes CDR1 LNHNV and CDR2 YYDKDF (reference sequence). CDR3 sequence: CATSIDRGPGNQPQHF. Written as DNA, the CDR3 is TGTGCCACCAGCATTGACAGGGGGCCGGGCAATCAGCCCCAGCATTTT.

The gene calls are TRBV5-1 and TRBJ2-5; 15 nucleotides agree with TRBD2. Germline CDR1 SGHRS, CDR2 YFSETQ. This CDR3 contains 17 residues. V lost 3 bases to trimming and J lost 5 bases; unmatched junction nucleotides: 8. The CDR3 spells CASSSAGLAGGGETQYF. The CDR3 DNA is TGCGCCAGCAGCTCCGCGGGACTAGCGGGAGGTGGGGAGACCCAGTACTTC.

This clone has just a few counts. This rearrangement joins TRBV9 to TRBJ2-3; no clear D gene. This CDR3 spans 12 amino acids. V lost 5 bases and J lost 4, with 8 bases in between. The germline gives CDR1 SGDLS, CDR2 YYNGEE. The CDR3 is CASSRLADTQYF. The CDR3 nucleotides are TGTGCCAGCAGTCGTCTAGCAGATACGCAGTATTTT.

V gene TRBV5-4 combines with J gene TRBJ2-7, with D perhaps TRBD1 (5 bases). Per the germline V gene, CDR1 is SGHNT and CDR2 is YYREEE (reference sequence). The ends were cut back, 4 bases at V and 5 bases at J, with 22 bases in the middle. The CDR3 extends over 16 amino acids. Here the CDR3 DNA reads TGTGCCAGCAGCCCAGGGTGGATCAAGGGCGTAAACGAGCAGTACTTC. Protein: CASSPGWIKGVNEQYF.

The chain is built from TRBV6-1 and TRBJ2-7; D gene unclear. V was shortened by 6 bases and J by 2 bases, with 5 bases between the two germline ends. Germline CDR1 is MNHNS and CDR2 is SASEGT. The CDR3 runs 11 residues. CDR3 in DNA: TGTGCCAGCAGCGAGACCTACGAGCAGTACTTC. This translates into CASSETYEQYF.

The chain is built from TRBV11-2 and TRBJ2-2, with D maybe TRBD2 (5 bases). Looked up from germline, CDR1 is SGHAT and CDR2 is FQNNGV. Trimming stripped 3 bases from V and 7 bases from J, with 9 bases between. This CDR3 has 13 amino acids. The DNA for the CDR3 is TGTGCCAGCAGCTTCTCGGGATTCGGGGAGCTGTTTTTT. Its protein product is CASSFSGFGELFF.

The genes are TRBV5-1 and TRBJ2-3; 8 nucleotides align to TRBD2. The CDR3 is 15 amino acids. Germline V gives CDR1 SGHRS, CDR2 YFSETQ. With V trimmed by 4 bases and J by 4 bases, 8 bases remained unmatched. The CDR3 here is CASSPGLAFSDTQYF. The CDR3 region has the DNA TGCGCCAGCAGCCCCGGACTAGCTTTTTCAGATACGCAGTATTTT.

The CDR3 DNA sequence: TGTGCCAGCAGTGACGTGACAGGGGGCGTGAAAGGCTACACCTTC. This translates into CASSDVTGGVKGYTF. The chain links TRBV25-1 to TRBJ1-2; the match to TRBD1 covers 10 bases. The CDR3 length is 15 residues. V gave up 3 bases and J gave up 8 bases; unmatched junction bases: 9. CDR1 and CDR2 from the germline V gene are MGHDK and SYGVNS.

The sample holds a few counts of this clone. The chain recombines TRBV21-1 with TRBJ1-5; the table's TRBD1 call for D was not verified on the DNA. TRBV21-1 is shown as a pseudogene. This CDR3 region has 16 residues. The CDR3 bases are TGTGCCAGCAGCAAACGTTGTGGACAAGGCAATCAGCCCCAGCATTTT. Its protein product is CASSKRCGQGNQPQHF.

Here the CDR3 DNA reads TGTGCTAGTGGTTTTAGCGGGAGGGTCTACGAGCAGTACTTC. Amino acid sequence: CASGFSGRVYEQYF. This chain links TRBV12-5 with TRBJ2-7, with 11 bases identical to TRBD2. Germline V lookup: CDR1 LGHNT, CDR2 FRNRAP. This CDR3 has 14 residues. V gave up 3 bases and J gave up 3 bases; unmatched junction bases: 1.

This rearrangement joins TRBV5-6 to TRBJ2-7; 7 bases are shared with TRBD2. The ends lost 4 bases at V and 0 bases at J; junction bases unmatched: 16. CDR1 is SGHDT, CDR2 YYEEEE, per germline. This CDR3 has 18 residues. DNA for the CDR3: TGTGCCAGCAGCGAATCTTCTAGCGGTAGGGGAGGCTCCTACGAGCAGTACTTC. Translation: CASSESSSGRGGSYEQYF.

V is TRBV10-3 and J is TRBJ1-4; the D gene is possibly TRBD1 (6 bases). Trimming left V 8 bases short and J 2 bases short, with 18 bases between. The germline CDR1 and CDR2 sequences are ENHRY and SYGVKD. The CDR3 totals 16 residues. CDR3 coding DNA: TGTGCCATCGGGACAAAGGGATGGGAGACTAATGAAAAACTGTTTTTT. It specifies CAIGTKGWETNEKLFF.

The V call is TRBV6-5, the J call TRBJ2-3; D ambiguous. CDR1 and CDR2 (germline): MNHEY, SVGAGI. The V gene lost 2 bases and the J gene lost 4 bases, with 16 bases spanning the gap. The CDR3 is 16 residues long. CDR3 amino acids: CASSYGSPLRADTQYF. For the CDR3, the DNA is TGTGCCAGCAGTTACGGGTCTCCTTTGAGAGCAGATACGCAGTATTTT.

The rearrangement uses TRBV28 and TRBJ1-1; no reliable D call. The V gene lost 9 bases and the J gene lost 11 bases, with 19 bases spanning the gap. The CDR3 is 12 residues long. Germline assignment: CDR1 MDHEN and CDR2 SYDVKM. In nucleotides, the CDR3 is TGTGCCAGTAGAGACGGGGTCCTAACGGCTTTCTTT. Translating gives CASRDGVLTAFF.

The CDR3 DNA reads as TGTGCCAGCAGCACAGGGGCTGGAAACACCATATATTTT. Its translation is CASSTGAGNTIYF. This chain links TRBV28 with TRBJ1-3; 7 bases align to TRBD1. Germline lookup yields CDR1 MDHEN and CDR2 SYDVKM. This CDR3 spans 13 amino acids. V was clipped by 6 bases and J by 2 bases; unmatched bases: 1.

Remarks on this clone: This sample also contains other DNA sequences that code for the same CDR3. This sequence joins TRBV5-4 and TRBJ2-7; D might be TRBD1 (5 bases). Trimming left V 0 bases short and J 6 bases short, with 13 bases between. The CDR3 is made up of 14 amino acids. Germline V gene sequence: CDR1 SGHNT, CDR2 YYREEE (reference sequence). Here the CDR3 reads CASSLAEGAFEQYF. The CDR3 bases are TGTGCCAGCAGCTTGGCAGAAGGGGCCTTCGAGCAGTACTTC.